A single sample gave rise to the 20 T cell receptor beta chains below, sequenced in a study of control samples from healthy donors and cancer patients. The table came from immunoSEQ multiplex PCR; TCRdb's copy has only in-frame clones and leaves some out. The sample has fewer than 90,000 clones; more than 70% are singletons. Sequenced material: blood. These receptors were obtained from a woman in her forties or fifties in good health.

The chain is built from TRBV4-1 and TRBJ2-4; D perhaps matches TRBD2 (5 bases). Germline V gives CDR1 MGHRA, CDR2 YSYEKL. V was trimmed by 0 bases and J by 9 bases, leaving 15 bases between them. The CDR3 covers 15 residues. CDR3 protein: CASSQDVGGSTIQYF. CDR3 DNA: TGCGCCAGCAGCCAAGATGTGGGCGGGTCGACCATTCAGTACTTC.

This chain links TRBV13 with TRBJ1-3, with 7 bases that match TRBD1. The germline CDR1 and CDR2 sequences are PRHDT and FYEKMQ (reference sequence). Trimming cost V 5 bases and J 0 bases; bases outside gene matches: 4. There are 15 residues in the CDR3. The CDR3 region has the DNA TGTGCCAGCAGCGAAGGGGGCGTCTCTGGAAACACCATATATTTT. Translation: CASSEGGVSGNTIYF.

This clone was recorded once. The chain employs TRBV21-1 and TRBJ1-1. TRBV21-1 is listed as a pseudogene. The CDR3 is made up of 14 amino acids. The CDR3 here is CASGHRGVDTEAFF. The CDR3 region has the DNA TGTGCCAGCGGGCATAGAGGGGTGGACACTGAAGCTTTCTTT.

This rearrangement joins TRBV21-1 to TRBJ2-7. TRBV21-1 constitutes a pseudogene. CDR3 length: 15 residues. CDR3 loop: CASSKKRGPRYEQYF. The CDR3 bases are TGTGCCAGCAGCAAAAAACGGGGCCCACGATACGAGCAGTACTTC.

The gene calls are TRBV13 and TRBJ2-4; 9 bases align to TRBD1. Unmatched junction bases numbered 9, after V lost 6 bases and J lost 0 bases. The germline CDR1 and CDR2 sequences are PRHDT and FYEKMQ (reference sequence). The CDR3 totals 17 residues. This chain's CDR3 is CASSPPNRGLAKNIQYF. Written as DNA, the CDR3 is TGTGCCAGCAGTCCCCCGAACAGGGGGCTAGCCAAAAACATTCAGTACTTC. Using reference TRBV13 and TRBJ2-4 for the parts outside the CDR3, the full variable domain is AAGVIQSPRHLIKEKRETATLKCYPIPRHDTVYWYQQGPGQDPQFLISFYEKMQSDKGSIPDRFSAQQFSDYHSELNMSSLELGDSALYFCASSPPNRGLAKNIQYFGAGTRLSVL.

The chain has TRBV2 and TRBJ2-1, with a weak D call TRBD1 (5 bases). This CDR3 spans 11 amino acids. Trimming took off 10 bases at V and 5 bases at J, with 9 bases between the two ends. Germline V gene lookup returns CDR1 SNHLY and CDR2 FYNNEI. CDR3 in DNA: TGTGCCAAGACAGAGAACAATGAGCAGTTCTTC. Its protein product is CAKTENNEQFF.

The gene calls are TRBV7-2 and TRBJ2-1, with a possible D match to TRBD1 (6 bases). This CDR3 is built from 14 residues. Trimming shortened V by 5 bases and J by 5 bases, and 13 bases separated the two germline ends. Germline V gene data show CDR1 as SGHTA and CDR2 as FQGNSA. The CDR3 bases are TGTGCCAGCAGCCTATACCGACAGGACAATGAGCAGTTCTTC. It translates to CASSLYRQDNEQFF. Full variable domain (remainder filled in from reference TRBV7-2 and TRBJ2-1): GAGVSQSPSNKVTEKGKDVELRCDPISGHTALYWYRQSLGQGLEFLIYFQGNSAPDKSGLPSDRFSAERTGGSVSTLTIQRTQQEDSAVYLCASSLYRQDNEQFFGPGTRLTVL.

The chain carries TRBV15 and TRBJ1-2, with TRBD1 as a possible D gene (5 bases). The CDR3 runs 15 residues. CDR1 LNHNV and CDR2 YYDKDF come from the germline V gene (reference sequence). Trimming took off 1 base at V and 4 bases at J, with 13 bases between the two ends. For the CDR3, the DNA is TGTGCCACCAGCAGAGGCAGGGACTTGAGCTATGGCTACACCTTC. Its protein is CATSRGRDLSYGYTF.

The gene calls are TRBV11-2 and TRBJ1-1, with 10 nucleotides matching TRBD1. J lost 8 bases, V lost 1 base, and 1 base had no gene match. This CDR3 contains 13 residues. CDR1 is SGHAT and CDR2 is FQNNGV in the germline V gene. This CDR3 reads CASSLGDRGEAFF. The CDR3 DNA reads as TGTGCCAGCAGCTTAGGGGACAGGGGAGAAGCTTTCTTT.

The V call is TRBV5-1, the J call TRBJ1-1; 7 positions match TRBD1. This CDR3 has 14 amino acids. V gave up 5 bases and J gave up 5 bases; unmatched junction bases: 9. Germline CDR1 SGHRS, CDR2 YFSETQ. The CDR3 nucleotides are TGCGCCAGCAGTAGTACAGGGGATATGACTGAAGCTTTCTTT. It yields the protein CASSSTGDMTEAFF.

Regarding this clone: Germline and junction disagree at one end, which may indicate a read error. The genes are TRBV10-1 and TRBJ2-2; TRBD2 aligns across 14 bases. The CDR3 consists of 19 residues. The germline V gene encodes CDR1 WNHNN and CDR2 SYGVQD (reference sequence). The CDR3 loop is CAIQKPQGLAGETHRGAVF. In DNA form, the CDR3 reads TGCGCCATCCAGAAACCCCAGGGACTAGCGGGGGAGACACACCGGGGAGCTGTTTTT.

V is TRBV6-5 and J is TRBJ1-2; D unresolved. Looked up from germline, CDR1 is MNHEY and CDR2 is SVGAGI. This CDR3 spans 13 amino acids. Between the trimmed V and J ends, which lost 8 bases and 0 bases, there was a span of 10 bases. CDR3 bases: TGTGCCAGCGCCGAAGGAGCTAACTATGGCTACACCTTC. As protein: CASAEGANYGYTF.

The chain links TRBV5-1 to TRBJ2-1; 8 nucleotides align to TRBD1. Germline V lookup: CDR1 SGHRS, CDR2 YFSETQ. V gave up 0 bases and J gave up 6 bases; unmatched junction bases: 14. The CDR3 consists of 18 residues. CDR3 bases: TGCGCCAGCAGCTTGGCACAATTGGTGGACAGGGTCGGCAATGAGCAGTTCTTC. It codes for CASSLAQLVDRVGNEQFF.

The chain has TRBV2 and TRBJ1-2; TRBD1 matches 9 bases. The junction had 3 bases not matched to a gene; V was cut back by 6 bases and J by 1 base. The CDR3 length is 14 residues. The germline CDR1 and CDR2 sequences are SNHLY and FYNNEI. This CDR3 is CASRMTGGNYGYTF. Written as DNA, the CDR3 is TGTGCCAGCAGGATGACAGGGGGTAACTATGGCTACACCTTC.

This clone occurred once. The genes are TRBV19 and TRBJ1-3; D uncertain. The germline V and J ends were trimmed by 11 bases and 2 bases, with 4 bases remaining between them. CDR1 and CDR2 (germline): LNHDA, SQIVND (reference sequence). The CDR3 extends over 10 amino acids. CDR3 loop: CAEPGNTIYF. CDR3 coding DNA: TGTGCCGAACCTGGAAACACCATATATTTT.

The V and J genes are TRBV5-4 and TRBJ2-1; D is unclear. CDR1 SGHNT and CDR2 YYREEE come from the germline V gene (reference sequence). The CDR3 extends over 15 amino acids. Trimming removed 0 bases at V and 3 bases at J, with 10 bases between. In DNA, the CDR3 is TGTGCCAGCAGCTTGGACGGAACTTTCTACAATGAGCAGTTCTTC. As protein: CASSLDGTFYNEQFF.

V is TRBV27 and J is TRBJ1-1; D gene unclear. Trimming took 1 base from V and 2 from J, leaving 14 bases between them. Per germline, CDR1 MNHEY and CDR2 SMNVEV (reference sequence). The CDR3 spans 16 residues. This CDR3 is CASSLLGLTKNTEAFF. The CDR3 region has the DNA TGTGCCAGCAGTTTATTAGGCCTTACAAAAAACACTGAAGCTTTCTTT.

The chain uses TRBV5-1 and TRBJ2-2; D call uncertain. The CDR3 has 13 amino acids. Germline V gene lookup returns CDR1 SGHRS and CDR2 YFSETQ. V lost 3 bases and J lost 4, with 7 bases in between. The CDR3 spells CASSSLSTGELFF. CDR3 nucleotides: TGCGCCAGCAGCTCTCTGTCCACCGGGGAGCTGTTTTTT.

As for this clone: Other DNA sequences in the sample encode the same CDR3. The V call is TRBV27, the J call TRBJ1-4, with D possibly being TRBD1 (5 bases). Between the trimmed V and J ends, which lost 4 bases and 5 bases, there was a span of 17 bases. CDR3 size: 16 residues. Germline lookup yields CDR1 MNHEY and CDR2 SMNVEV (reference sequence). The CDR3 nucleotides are TGTGCCAGCAGTTCTTGGGGAGGGACTGGGAATGAAAAACTGTTTTTT. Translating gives CASSSWGGTGNEKLFF.

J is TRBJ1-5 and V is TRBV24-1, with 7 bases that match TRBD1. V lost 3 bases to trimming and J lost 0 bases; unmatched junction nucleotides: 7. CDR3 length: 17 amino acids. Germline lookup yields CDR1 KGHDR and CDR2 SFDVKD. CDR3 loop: CATSDARDSYSNQPQHF. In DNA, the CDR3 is TGTGCCACCAGTGATGCCCGGGACAGTTATAGCAATCAGCCCCAGCATTTT.